Following are 17 T cell receptor beta chains from one sample sequenced in a study of T cells in Graves' hyperthyroidism and ophthalmopathy. Authors of the study amplified TCR beta CDR3 regions from RNA transcripts. TCR CDR3 regions were first amplified by RT-PCR with HTBI primers. MiXCR, applied by TCRdb to the multiplex PCR reads, yields one record per CDR3 protein. Among hundreds of thousands of distinct CDR3 sequences listed, around 20% were seen once. The specimen was blood. These receptors were obtained from a woman in her 50s with Graves' hyperthyroidism that later progressed to Graves' ophthalmopathy.

There are many counts of this clonotype. The chain couples TRBV2 to TRBJ1-4, with D perhaps matching TRBD1 (6 bases). Germline lookup yields CDR1 SNHLY and CDR2 FYNNEI. The CDR3 is 15 residues long. With 2 bases removed from V and 5 bases from J, the gap between germline ends came to 12 bases. CDR3 sequence reads: CASSETGAENEKLFF. CDR3 coding DNA: TGTGCCAGCAGTGAAACGGGGGCGGAGAATGAAAAACTGTTTTTT.

This clonotype was seen more than once but under ten times. The chain carries TRBV27 and TRBJ2-1, with D perhaps TRBD2 (5 bases). CDR1 and CDR2 from the germline V gene are MNHEY and SMNVEV (reference sequence). The V and J ends lost 5 bases and 4 bases respectively, with 12 bases between them. There are 14 residues in the CDR3. As DNA, the CDR3 is TGTGCCAGCAGTAGAGAGGGAAAGTACAATGAGCAGTTCTTC. This gives the protein CASSREGKYNEQFF.

This clonotype was counted a few times. The V and J genes are TRBV6-1 and TRBJ2-3, with 11 positions matching TRBD2. This CDR3 spans 20 amino acids. V was pared by 8 bases and J by 0 bases, with 19 bases of the junction left unmatched. Per the germline V gene, CDR1 is MNHNS and CDR2 is SASEGT. The DNA of the CDR3 is TGTGCCAGCCCCCCCGGAGCTAGCGGGGGGCGGGTTTCTAGCACAGATACGCAGTATTTT. Its protein is CASPPGASGGRVSSTDTQYF.

This clonotype was recorded a few times. Written as DNA, the CDR3 is TGCGCCAGCAGCTCGGGACAGCCCACAGATACGCAGTATTTT. Its protein product is CASSSGQPTDTQYF. This sequence joins TRBV5-1 and TRBJ2-3, with 7 bases aligning to TRBD1. The CDR3 runs 14 residues. The V segment lost 3 bases and the J segment 2 bases; nucleotides outside the gene matches: 3. Looked up from germline, CDR1 is SGHRS and CDR2 is YFSETQ.

The sample holds many counts of this clonotype. J is TRBJ2-1 and V is TRBV5-1; D may match TRBD1 or TRBD2 (6 bases each). The CDR3 sequence is 17 residues long. CDR1 and CDR2 (germline): SGHRS, YFSETQ. Deletions cut 0 bases from V and 5 bases from J, with 18 bases between. CDR3: CASSLAITGRFDNEQFF. CDR3 sequence (DNA): TGCGCCAGCAGCTTGGCGATAACAGGGAGGTTTGACAATGAGCAGTTCTTC.

Of note for this clonotype: The junction departs from the called germline gene at one end, perhaps through a read error. The rearrangement uses TRBV6-1 and TRBJ1-1; D is undetermined. The germline CDR1 and CDR2 sequences are MNHNS and SASEGT. This CDR3 has 12 amino acids. CDR3: CASSRGNTETFF. The CDR3 DNA is TGTGCCAGCAGCCGAGGGAACACTGAAACTTTCTTT.

V usage is TRBV18 and J usage is TRBJ1-1; D not certain. CDR3 length: 15 amino acids. Germline V gives CDR1 KGHSH, CDR2 LQKENI. V lost 2 bases and J lost 0, with 10 bases in between. CDR3: CASSPGDVMNTEAFF. Here the CDR3 DNA reads TGTGCCAGCTCACCAGGGGATGTCATGAACACTGAAGCTTTCTTT.

The table lists this clonotype with a few counts. The V and J genes are TRBV18 and TRBJ2-4, with D perhaps matching TRBD1 (6 bases). The V end lost 5 bases, the J end lost 0 bases, and 17 bases lay between the germline ends. Germline CDR1 is KGHSH and CDR2 is LQKENI. This CDR3 has 17 residues. The CDR3: CASSTLTGLLAKNIQYF. In DNA form, the CDR3 reads TGTGCCAGCTCAACCCTCACAGGGTTACTAGCCAAAAACATTCAGTACTTC.

This clonotype was picked up many times. The chain carries TRBV11-2 and TRBJ2-5; 10 bases agree with TRBD2. This CDR3 region has 15 residues. Germline CDR1 reads SGHAT; CDR2 reads FQNNGV. The ends lost 1 base at V and 5 bases at J; junction bases unmatched: 4. The CDR3 loop is CASSLGGSGGETQYF. The CDR3, as DNA: TGTGCCAGCAGCTTAGGGGGTAGCGGGGGGGAGACCCAGTACTTC.

This chain uses TRBV7-3 with TRBJ2-2; D is possibly TRBD2 (6 bases). V dropped 5 bases and J dropped 4 bases, with 14 bases sitting between them. CDR1 SGHTA and CDR2 FQGTGA come from the germline V gene. This CDR3 is 15 amino acids long. CDR3 residues: CASSPRAGSTGELFF. The DNA for the CDR3 is TGTGCCAGCAGCCCCCGGGCGGGATCCACCGGGGAGCTGTTTTTT.

The rearrangement links TRBV19 to TRBJ2-3; weak D call: TRBD2 (6 bases). Looked up from germline, CDR1 is LNHDA and CDR2 is SQIVND (reference sequence). The CDR3 covers 16 residues. Trimming left V 5 bases short and J 1 base short, with 16 bases between. The CDR3 DNA reads as TGTGCCAGTAGTGGACTAACGGCGGTGCGCACAGATACGCAGTATTTT. Protein: CASSGLTAVRTDTQYF.

In its sample, this clonotype was seen a few times. This chain joins TRBV20-1 and TRBJ1-2, with 7 bases lining up with TRBD1. Losses at the gene ends were 1 base for V and 0 bases for J; bases not matched to a gene: 5. Germline CDR1 reads DFQATT; CDR2 reads SNEGSKA (reference sequence). CDR3 length: 15 amino acids. The CDR3, as DNA: TGCAGTGCTAGAGCTGACAGGGCGGCTAACTATGGCTACACCTTC. Protein product: CSARADRAANYGYTF.

There are many counts of this clonotype. The chain joins TRBV6-1 to TRBJ1-2; D uncertain. The CDR3 is 14 amino acids. Trimming took 6 bases from V and 0 from J, leaving 11 bases between them. Germline V gene data show CDR1 as MNHNS and CDR2 as SASEGT. Here the CDR3 reads CASSPRTSNYGYTF. For the CDR3, the DNA is TGTGCCAGCAGCCCTAGGACGTCTAACTATGGCTACACCTTC.

This clonotype was counted a few times. The chain is built from TRBV19 and TRBJ1-5; 7 bases match TRBD1. With V trimmed by 5 bases and J by 1 base, 8 bases remained unmatched. Germline assignment: CDR1 LNHDA and CDR2 SQIVND (reference sequence). The CDR3 totals 16 residues. The CDR3 loop reads CASSPRPQGSNQPQHF. The CDR3 DNA reads as TGTGCCAGTAGTCCTCGCCCACAGGGGAGCAATCAGCCCCAGCATTTT.

This chain uses TRBV10-1 with TRBJ2-7, with D unclear. The length of the CDR3 is 18 residues. CDR1 is WNHNN and CDR2 is SYGVQD in the germline V gene (reference sequence). Deletions cut 4 bases from V and 1 base from J, with 23 bases between. This CDR3 reads CASSVVGVMDQLSYEQYF. The DNA of the CDR3 is TGCGCCAGCAGTGTTGTAGGCGTAATGGATCAATTATCCTACGAGCAGTACTTC.

Regarding this clonotype: A much bigger clone sits one base away, suggesting this may be a read error. The rearrangement joins TRBV11-1 to TRBJ2-2; D not resolved. CDR1 SGHAT and CDR2 FQDESV come from the germline V gene (reference sequence). The V and J ends lost 5 bases and 6 bases respectively, with 19 bases between them. The CDR3 contains 16 residues. CDR3 region: CASSPPAPLRPGELFF. CDR3 nucleotide sequence: TGTGCCAGCAGCCCACCTGCGCCCCTTCGTCCCGGGGAGCTGTTTTTT.

Many counts were recorded for this clonotype. The V gene is TRBV2, the J gene TRBJ1-5, with D maybe TRBD1 (5 bases). The CDR3 runs to 13 residues. Germline V lookup: CDR1 SNHLY, CDR2 FYNNEI. Trimming took 7 bases from V and 6 from J, leaving 13 bases between them. The CDR3 spells CASKVGGGQPQHF. The CDR3 nucleotides are TGTGCCAGCAAAGTGGGGGGAGGTCAGCCCCAGCATTTT.